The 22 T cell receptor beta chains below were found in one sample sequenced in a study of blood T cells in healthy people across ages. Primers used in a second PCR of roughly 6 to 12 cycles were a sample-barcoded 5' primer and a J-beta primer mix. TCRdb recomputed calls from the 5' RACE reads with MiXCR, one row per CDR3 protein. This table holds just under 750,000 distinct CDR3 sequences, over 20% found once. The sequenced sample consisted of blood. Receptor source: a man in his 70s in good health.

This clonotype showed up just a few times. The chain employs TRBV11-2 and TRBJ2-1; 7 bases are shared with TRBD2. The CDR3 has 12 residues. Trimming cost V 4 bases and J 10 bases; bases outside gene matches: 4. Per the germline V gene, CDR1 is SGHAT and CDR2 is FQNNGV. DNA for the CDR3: TGTGCCAGCAGCTCACCAGCGGGGGAGCAGTTCTTC. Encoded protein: CASSSPAGEQFF. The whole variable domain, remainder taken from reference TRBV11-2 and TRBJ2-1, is EAGVAQSPRYKIIEKRQSVAFWCNPISGHATLYWYQQILGQGPKLLIQFQNNGVVDDSQLPKDRFSAERLKGVDSTLKIQPAKLEDSAVYLCASSSPAGEQFFGPGTRLTVL.

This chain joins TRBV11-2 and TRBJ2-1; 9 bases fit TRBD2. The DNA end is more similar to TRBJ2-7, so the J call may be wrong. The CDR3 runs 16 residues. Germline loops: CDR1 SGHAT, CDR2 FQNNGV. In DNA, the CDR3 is TGTGCCAGCAGCCCTAGGGGCGGACTAGCGCCCCACGAGCAGTACTTC. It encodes CASSPRGGLAPHEQYF.

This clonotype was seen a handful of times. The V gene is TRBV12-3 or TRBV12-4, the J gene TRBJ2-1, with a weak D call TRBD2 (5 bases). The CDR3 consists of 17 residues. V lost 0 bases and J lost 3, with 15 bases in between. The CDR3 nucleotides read TGTGCCAGCAGTTTAGCGAGGGCTAGCCCCGACTACAATGAGCAGTTCTTC. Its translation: CASSLARASPDYNEQFF.

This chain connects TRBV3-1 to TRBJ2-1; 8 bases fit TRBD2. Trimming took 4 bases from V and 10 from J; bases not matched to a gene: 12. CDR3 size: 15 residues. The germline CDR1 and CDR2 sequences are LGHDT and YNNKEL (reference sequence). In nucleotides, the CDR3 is TGTGCCAGCAGCCCCTCCCCGGGGGGGTTTCGGGAGCAGTTCTTC. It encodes CASSPSPGGFREQFF.

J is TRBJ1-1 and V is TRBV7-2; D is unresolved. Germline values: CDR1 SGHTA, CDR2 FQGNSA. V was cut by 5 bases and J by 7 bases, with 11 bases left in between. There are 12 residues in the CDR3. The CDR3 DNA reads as TGTGCCAGCAGCCCACGTGCGCTTGAAGCTTTCTTT. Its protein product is CASSPRALEAFF. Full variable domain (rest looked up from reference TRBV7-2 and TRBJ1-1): GAGVSQSPSNKVTEKGKDVELRCDPISGHTALYWYRQSLGQGLEFLIYFQGNSAPDKSGLPSDRFSAERTGGSVSTLTIQRTQQEDSAVYLCASSPRALEAFFGQGTRLTVV.

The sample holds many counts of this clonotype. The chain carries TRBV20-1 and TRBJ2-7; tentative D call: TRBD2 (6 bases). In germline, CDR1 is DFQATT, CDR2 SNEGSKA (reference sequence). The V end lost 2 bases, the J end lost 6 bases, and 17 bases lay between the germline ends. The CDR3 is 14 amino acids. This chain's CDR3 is CSARTGLTTGEQYF. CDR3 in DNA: TGCAGTGCTAGAACGGGACTCACCACCGGCGAGCAGTACTTC.

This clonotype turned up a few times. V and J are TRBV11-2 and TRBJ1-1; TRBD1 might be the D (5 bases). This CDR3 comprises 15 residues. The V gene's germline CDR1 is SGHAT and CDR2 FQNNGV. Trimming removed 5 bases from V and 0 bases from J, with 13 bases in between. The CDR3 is CASSTSGTVNTEAFF. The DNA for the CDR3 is TGTGCCAGCAGCACTTCCGGGACCGTGAACACTGAAGCTTTCTTT.

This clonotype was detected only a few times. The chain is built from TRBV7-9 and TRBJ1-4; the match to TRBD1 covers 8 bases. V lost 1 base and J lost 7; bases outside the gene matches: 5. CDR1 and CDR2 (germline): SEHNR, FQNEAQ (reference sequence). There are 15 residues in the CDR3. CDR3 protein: CASSLGDRRREKLFF. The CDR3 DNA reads TGTGCCAGCAGCTTAGGGGACAGGAGGCGTGAAAAACTGTTTTTT.

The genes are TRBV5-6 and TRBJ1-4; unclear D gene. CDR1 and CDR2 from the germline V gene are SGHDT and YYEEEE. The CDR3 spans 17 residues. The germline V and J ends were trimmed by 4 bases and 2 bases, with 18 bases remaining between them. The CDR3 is CASSALGTPNTNEKLFF. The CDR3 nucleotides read TGTGCCAGCAGCGCACTCGGAACGCCGAATACTAATGAAAAACTGTTTTTT.

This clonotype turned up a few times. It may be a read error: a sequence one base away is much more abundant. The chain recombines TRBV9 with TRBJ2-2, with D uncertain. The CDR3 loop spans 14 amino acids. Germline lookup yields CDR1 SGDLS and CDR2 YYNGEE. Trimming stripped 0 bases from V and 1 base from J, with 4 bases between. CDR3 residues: CASSVGLNTGELFF. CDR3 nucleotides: TGTGCCAGCAGCGTAGGACTGAACACCGGGGAGCTGTTTTTT.

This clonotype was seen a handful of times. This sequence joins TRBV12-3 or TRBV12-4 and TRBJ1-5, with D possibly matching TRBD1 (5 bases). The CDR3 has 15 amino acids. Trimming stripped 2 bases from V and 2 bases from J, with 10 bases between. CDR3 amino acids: CASSLSRDRNQPQHF. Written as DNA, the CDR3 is TGTGCCAGCAGTTTAAGCAGGGACCGCAATCAGCCCCAGCATTTT.

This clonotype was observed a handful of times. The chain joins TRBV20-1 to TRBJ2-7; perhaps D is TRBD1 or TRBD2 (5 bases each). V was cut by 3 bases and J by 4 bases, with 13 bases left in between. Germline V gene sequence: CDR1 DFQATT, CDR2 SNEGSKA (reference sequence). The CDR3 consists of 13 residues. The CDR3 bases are TGCAGTGCTAGCGGGGCTCCGTCTTACGAGCAGTACTTC. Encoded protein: CSASGAPSYEQYF.

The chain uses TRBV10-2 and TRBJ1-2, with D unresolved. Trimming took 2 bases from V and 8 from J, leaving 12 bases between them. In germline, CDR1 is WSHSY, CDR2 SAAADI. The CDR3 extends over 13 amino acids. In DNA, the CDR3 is TGCGCCAGCAGTGAGGTGGCAGAAGAGGGCTACACCTTC. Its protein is CASSEVAEEGYTF.

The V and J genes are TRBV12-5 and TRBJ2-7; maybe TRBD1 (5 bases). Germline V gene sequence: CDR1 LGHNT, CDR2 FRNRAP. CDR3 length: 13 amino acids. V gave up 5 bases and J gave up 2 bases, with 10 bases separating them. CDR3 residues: CASGPPGTYEQYF. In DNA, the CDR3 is TGTGCTAGTGGTCCCCCAGGGACCTACGAGCAGTACTTC.

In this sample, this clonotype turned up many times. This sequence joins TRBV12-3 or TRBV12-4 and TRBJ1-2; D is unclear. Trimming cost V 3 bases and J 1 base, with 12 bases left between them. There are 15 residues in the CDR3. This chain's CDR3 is CASSFGQSYNYGYTF. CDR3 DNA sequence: TGTGCCAGCAGTTTCGGCCAGTCCTATAACTATGGCTACACCTTC.

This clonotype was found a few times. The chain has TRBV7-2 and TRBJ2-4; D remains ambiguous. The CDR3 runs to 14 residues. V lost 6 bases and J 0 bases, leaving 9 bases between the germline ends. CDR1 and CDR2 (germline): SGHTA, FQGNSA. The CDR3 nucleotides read TGTGCCAGCAGGCCGAATTTAGCCAAAAACATTCAGTACTTC. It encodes CASRPNLAKNIQYF.

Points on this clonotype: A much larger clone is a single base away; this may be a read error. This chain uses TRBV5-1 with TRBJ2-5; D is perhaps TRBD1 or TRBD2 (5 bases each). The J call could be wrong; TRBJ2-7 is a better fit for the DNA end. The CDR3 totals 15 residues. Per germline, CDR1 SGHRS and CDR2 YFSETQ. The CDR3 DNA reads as TGCGCCAGCAGCTTTACCGGGGCACTCCCCTACGAGCAGTACTTC. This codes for CASSFTGALPYEQYF.

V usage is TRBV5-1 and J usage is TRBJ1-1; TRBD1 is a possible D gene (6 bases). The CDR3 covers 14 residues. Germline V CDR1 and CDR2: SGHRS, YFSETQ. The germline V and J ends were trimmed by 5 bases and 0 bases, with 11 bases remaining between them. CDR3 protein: CASRPRGMNTEAFF. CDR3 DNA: TGCGCCAGCAGGCCCAGGGGAATGAACACTGAAGCTTTCTTT.

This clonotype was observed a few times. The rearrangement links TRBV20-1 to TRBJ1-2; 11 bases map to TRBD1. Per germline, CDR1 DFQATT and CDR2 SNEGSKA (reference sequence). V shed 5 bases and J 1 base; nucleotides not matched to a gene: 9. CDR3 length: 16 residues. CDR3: CSAPGQGAGYNYGYTF. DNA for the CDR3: TGCAGTGCTCCCGGACAGGGGGCAGGTTATAACTATGGCTACACCTTC.

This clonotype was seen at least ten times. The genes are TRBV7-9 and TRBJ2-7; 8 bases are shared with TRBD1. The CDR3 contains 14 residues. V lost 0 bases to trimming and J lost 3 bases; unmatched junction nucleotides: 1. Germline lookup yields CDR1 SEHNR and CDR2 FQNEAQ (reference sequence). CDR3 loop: CASSLAGQVYEQYF. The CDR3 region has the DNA TGTGCCAGCAGCTTAGCGGGACAGGTCTACGAGCAGTACTTC.

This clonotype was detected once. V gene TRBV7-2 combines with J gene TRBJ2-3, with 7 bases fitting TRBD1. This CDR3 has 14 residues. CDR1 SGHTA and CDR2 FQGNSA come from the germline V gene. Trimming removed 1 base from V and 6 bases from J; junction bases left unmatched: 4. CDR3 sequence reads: CASSLDRQGDTQYF. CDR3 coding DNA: TGTGCCAGCAGCTTAGACCGACAGGGTGATACGCAGTATTTT.

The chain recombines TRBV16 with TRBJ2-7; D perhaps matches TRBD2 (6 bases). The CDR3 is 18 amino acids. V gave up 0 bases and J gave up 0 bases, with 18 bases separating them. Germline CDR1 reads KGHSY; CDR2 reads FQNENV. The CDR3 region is CASSQSSWFVGSSYEQYV. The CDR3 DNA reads TGTGCCAGCAGCCAATCTTCTTGGTTTGTCGGGAGCTCCTACGAGCAGTACGTC.